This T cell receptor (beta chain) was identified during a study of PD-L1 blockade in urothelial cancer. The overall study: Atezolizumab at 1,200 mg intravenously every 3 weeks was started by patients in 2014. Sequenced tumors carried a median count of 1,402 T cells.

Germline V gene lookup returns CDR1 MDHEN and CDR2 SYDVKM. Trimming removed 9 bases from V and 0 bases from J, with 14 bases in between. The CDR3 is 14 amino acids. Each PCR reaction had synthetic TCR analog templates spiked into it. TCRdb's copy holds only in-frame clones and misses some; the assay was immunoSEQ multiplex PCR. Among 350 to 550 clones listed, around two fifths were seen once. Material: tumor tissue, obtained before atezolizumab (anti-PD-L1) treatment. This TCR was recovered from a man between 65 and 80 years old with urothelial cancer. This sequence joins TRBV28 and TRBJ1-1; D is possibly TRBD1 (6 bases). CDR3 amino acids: CASETGPMNTEAFF. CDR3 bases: TGTGCCAGTGAGACAGGCCCCATGAACACTGAAGCTTTCTTT.